Listed below are T cell receptor beta chains from one sample, sequenced in a study of CD8+CD57+ T cells in acquired aplastic anemia. One entry per CDR3 protein, called by TCRdb with MiXCR from the reads. Counted here are 120,000 or so distinct CDR3 sequences, approximately 40% occurring once; the ten biggest clones make up 2% to 3%. The sample was sorted CD4+, CD8+, or CD8+CD57+ T cells (not recorded which) from PBMCs. The receptors were sampled from a human donor with aplastic anemia. The CDR3 runs from the conserved cysteine through the conserved F or W. The order of the fields is D gene, clone size, J gene, V gene, CDR3 DNA, CDR3 protein. D genes are given only for firm matches. Clone size is shown for a subset of rows, as once, few, many or a class of expanded clone.

d_call: .; clone_size: many; j_call: TRBJ2-1; v_call: TRBV20-1; cdr3_nt: TGCAGTGCCCATAAAAGTAGCGGAAGCTCCTACAATGAGCAGTTCTTC; cdr3_aa: CSAHKSSGSSYNEQFF
d_call: .; clone_size: .; j_call: TRBJ1-4; v_call: TRBV5-1; cdr3_nt: TGCGCCAGCAGCTTGGAGGGGTACGGTGAAAAACTGTTTTTT; cdr3_aa: CASSLEGYGEKLFF
d_call: .; clone_size: once; j_call: TRBJ2-1; v_call: TRBV10-3; cdr3_nt: TGCGCCATCAATAGGGGGGGCCCCTATGAGCAGTTCTTC; cdr3_aa: CAINRGGPYEQFF
d_call: .; clone_size: many; j_call: TRBJ2-7; v_call: TRBV5-6; cdr3_nt: TGTGCCAGCAGCAGTTCGGGCTTAGACGAGCAGTACTTC; cdr3_aa: CASSSSGLDEQYF
d_call: .; clone_size: .; j_call: TRBJ1-2; v_call: TRBV15; cdr3_nt: TGTGCCACCAGCAGAGATTTCGGGCAGGTCAACTATGGCTACACCTTC; cdr3_aa: CATSRDFGQVNYGYTF
d_call: .; clone_size: many; j_call: TRBJ2-4; v_call: TRBV7-9; cdr3_nt: TGTGCCAGCAGCTTAAACACAGGGACGGCCAAAAACATTCAGTACTTC; cdr3_aa: CASSLNTGTAKNIQYF
d_call: .; clone_size: few; j_call: TRBJ2-1; v_call: TRBV12-3/TRBV12-4; cdr3_nt: TGTGCCAGCAGTTTGCAATTATCCAGCATTAGCTCCTACAATGAGCAGTTCTTC; cdr3_aa: CASSLQLSSISSYNEQFF
d_call: .; clone_size: many; j_call: TRBJ2-7; v_call: TRBV6-2/TRBV6-3; cdr3_nt: TGTGCCAGCAGTGGCCGGGACGGGACCTACGAGCAGTACTTC; cdr3_aa: CASSGRDGTYEQYF
d_call: .; clone_size: many; j_call: TRBJ2-7; v_call: TRBV29-1; cdr3_nt: TGCAGCGTTGAAGTAGGGACCTCCTACGAGCAGTACTTC; cdr3_aa: CSVEVGTSYEQYF
d_call: .; clone_size: .; j_call: TRBJ1-1; v_call: TRBV12-3/TRBV12-4; cdr3_nt: TGTGCCAGCAGTTCGGTTATGAACACTGAAGCTTTCTTT; cdr3_aa: CASSSVMNTEAFF
d_call: TRBD2; clone_size: .; j_call: TRBJ2-5; v_call: TRBV4-3; cdr3_nt: TGCGCCCGCAGCCAAAGCCTGGTGGTAGCGGGGAAAGAGACCCAGTACTTC; cdr3_aa: CARSQSLVVAGKETQYF
d_call: .; clone_size: .; j_call: TRBJ1-4; v_call: TRBV2; cdr3_nt: TGTGCCAGCAGCAGGGGAGATGAAAAACTGTTTTTT; cdr3_aa: CASSRGDEKLFF
d_call: TRBD2; clone_size: .; j_call: TRBJ2-7; v_call: TRBV29-1; cdr3_nt: TGCAGTGTATTGGGACTAGCGGGGGACTACGAGCAGTACTTC; cdr3_aa: CSVLGLAGDYEQYF
d_call: .; clone_size: .; j_call: TRBJ1-6; v_call: TRBV25-1; cdr3_nt: TGTGCCAGCAGTGACAACGCGGTCTCGGGTTCACCCCTCCACTTT; cdr3_aa: CASSDNAVSGSPLHF
d_call: .; clone_size: .; j_call: TRBJ2-5; v_call: TRBV19; cdr3_nt: TGTGCCAGTAGTATCTCTACAGGCAATCCAACGGAGACCCAGTACTTC; cdr3_aa: CASSISTGNPTETQYF
d_call: .; clone_size: .; j_call: TRBJ1-1; v_call: TRBV19; cdr3_nt: TGTGCCAGTAGTAATCTGGGACTACGTGAAGCTTTCTTT; cdr3_aa: CASSNLGLREAFF
d_call: .; clone_size: many; j_call: TRBJ2-3; v_call: TRBV5-5; cdr3_nt: TGTGCCAGCAGCTCGCTAGGATCGGATACGCAGTATTTT; cdr3_aa: CASSSLGSDTQYF
d_call: .; clone_size: .; j_call: TRBJ2-5; v_call: TRBV25-1; cdr3_nt: TGTGCCAGCAGTGCTAGGATCGTGGGCAGGGCTGGAGAGACCCAGTACTTC; cdr3_aa: CASSARIVGRAGETQYF